A single sample gave rise to the 22 T cell receptor beta chains below, sequenced in a study of blood T cell repertoires in COVID-19. Repertoires were generated with immunoSEQ multiplex PCR, while TCRdb's copy carries only in-frame clones and drops some. Of fewer than 250,000 clones listed, approximately 91% are singletons. The sample was peripheral blood. These receptors originate from a man aged 25-45 years with COVID-19, enrolled during active disease.

In nucleotides, the CDR3 is TGTGCCAGCAGCTTTACAGGGCGTGAAGCTTTCTTT. Residues: CASSFTGREAFF. This sequence joins TRBV5-5 and TRBJ1-1; TRBD1 might be the D (6 bases). V lost 2 bases and J 7 bases, leaving 9 bases between the germline ends. Germline V gene lookup returns CDR1 SGHKS and CDR2 YYEKEE (reference sequence). The CDR3 sequence is 12 residues long.

The chain has TRBV5-4 and TRBJ1-5; 9 nucleotides align to TRBD1. After removal of 3 bases from V and 9 bases from J, the junction contained 1 base not matched to a gene. Per the germline V gene, CDR1 is SGHNT and CDR2 is YYREEE (reference sequence). CDR3 length: 12 amino acids. CDR3 region: CASSSDRGPQHF. CDR3 sequence (DNA): TGTGCCAGCAGCTCGGACAGGGGGCCCCAGCATTTT.

V and J are TRBV4-1 and TRBJ1-4; tentative D call: TRBD1 (6 bases). CDR1 and CDR2 (germline): MGHRA, YSYEKL. The V gene lost 6 bases and the J gene lost 2 bases, with 19 bases spanning the gap. The CDR3 is 17 amino acids. CDR3 loop: CASRWGQGFRTNEKLFF. The CDR3 DNA reads TGCGCCAGCAGATGGGGGCAGGGGTTTAGGACTAATGAAAAACTGTTTTTT.

The CDR3 protein is CASGGGARGYTF. The CDR3 region has the DNA TGTGCCAGCGGGGGAGGGGCGCGGGGCTACACCTTC. The rearrangement joins TRBV2 to TRBJ1-2, with D possibly being TRBD1 (5 bases). This CDR3 comprises 12 residues. Trimming shortened V by 8 bases and J by 8 bases, and 15 bases separated the two germline ends. Germline V gene data show CDR1 as SNHLY and CDR2 as FYNNEI. Drawing the rest from reference TRBV2 and TRBJ1-2, the complete variable domain is EPEVTQTPSHQVTQMGQEVILRCVPISNHLYFYWYRQILGQKVEFLVSFYNNEISEKSEIFDDQFSVERPDGSNFTLKIRSTKLEDSAMYFCASGGGARGYTFGSGTRLTVV.

CDR3 amino acids: CASSQDRDAYNEQFF. CDR3 bases: TGTGCCAGCAGCCAAGACAGGGACGCCTACAATGAGCAGTTCTTC. This chain links TRBV6-5 with TRBJ2-1, with 7 bases aligning to TRBD1. The CDR3 runs to 15 residues. V lost 6 bases and J lost 2; bases outside the gene matches: 7. CDR1 and CDR2 from the germline V gene are MNHEY and SVGAGI.

J is TRBJ2-1 and V is TRBV11-2; 7 nucleotides align to TRBD1. Germline CDR1 and CDR2: SGHAT and FQNNGV. The ends lost 3 bases at V and 7 bases at J; junction bases unmatched: 6. CDR3 length: 14 residues. The CDR3 DNA is TGTGCCAGCAGCTTTGACAGGGTAGCGAATGAGCAGTTCTTC. Residues: CASSFDRVANEQFF.

CDR3 coding DNA: TGTGCCAGCAGCGTAGGGGGCAGGGGGCAGTCCGGGGAGCTGTTTTTT. Protein sequence: CASSVGGRGQSGELFF. V is TRBV9 and J is TRBJ2-2, with TRBD1 identical over 8 bases. The CDR3 is made up of 16 amino acids. Germline CDR1 SGDLS, CDR2 YYNGEE. V gave up 0 bases and J gave up 6 bases; unmatched junction bases: 7.

The V gene is TRBV18, the J gene TRBJ1-4, with D maybe TRBD1 (6 bases). This CDR3 has 15 residues. The germline V gene has CDR1 KGHSH and CDR2 LQKENI. The V end was cut by 4 bases, the J end by 3 bases, with 12 bases between. The CDR3 DNA reads as TGTGCCAGCTCACGAAGGTCAGGGGCTAATGAAAAACTGTTTTTT. It encodes CASSRRSGANEKLFF. The full variable domain, completed using reference TRBV18 and TRBJ1-4, is NAGVMQNPRHLVRRRGQEARLRCSPMKGHSHVYWYRQLPEEGLKFMVYLQKENIIDESGMPKERFSAEFPKEGPSILRIQQVVRGDSAAYFCASSRRSGANEKLFFGSGTQLSVL.

This clone was observed a single time. The rearrangement uses TRBV6-1 and TRBJ1-2; D unresolved. The CDR3 totals 15 residues. Germline CDR1 MNHNS, CDR2 SASEGT. The ends were cut back, 1 base at V and 5 bases at J, with 14 bases in the middle. The CDR3 sequence is CASSEGREGLYGYTF. In nucleotides, the CDR3 is TGTGCCAGCAGTGAAGGGAGAGAGGGCCTTTATGGCTACACCTTC.

The V gene is TRBV11-2, the J gene TRBJ2-7; 7 bases map to TRBD1. This CDR3 has 15 amino acids. Germline V gives CDR1 SGHAT, CDR2 FQNNGV. The trim removed 4 bases at V and 3 bases at J, leaving 9 bases unmatched. This chain's CDR3 is CASSSLRDRDYEQYF. CDR3 in DNA: TGTGCCAGCAGCTCGCTCCGGGACAGAGACTACGAGCAGTACTTC. Filled out from reference TRBV11-2 and TRBJ2-7, the complete variable domain reads EAGVAQSPRYKIIEKRQSVAFWCNPISGHATLYWYQQILGQGPKLLIQFQNNGVVDDSQLPKDRFSAERLKGVDSTLKIQPAKLEDSAVYLCASSSLRDRDYEQYFGPGTRLTVT.

This chain joins TRBV7-3 and TRBJ2-3; D may be TRBD2 (6 bases). The germline gives CDR1 SGHTA, CDR2 FQGTGA. This CDR3 spans 16 amino acids. Trimming stripped 1 base from V and 1 base from J, with 12 bases between. Here the CDR3 DNA reads TGTGCCAGCAGCTTAATGGGCGGGGACCGCACAGATACGCAGTATTTT. The encoded protein is CASSLMGGDRTDTQYF.

The chain combines TRBV4-2 with TRBJ2-7; 9 nucleotides agree with TRBD2. With 3 bases clipped from V and 0 bases from J, the junction kept 12 bases outside the gene matches. Per germline, CDR1 LGHNA and CDR2 YNFKEQ. The length of the CDR3 is 18 residues. As DNA, the CDR3 is TGTGCCAGCAGCCATGCTACGTCTAGCGGGAAGAGCTCCTACGAGCAGTACTTC. Translation: CASSHATSSGKSSYEQYF.

This chain uses TRBV4-1 with TRBJ1-2; TRBD1 matches at 10 bases. The CDR3 totals 16 residues. Germline V gene lookup returns CDR1 MGHRA and CDR2 YSYEKL. J was trimmed by 3 bases and V by 1 base; bases with no gene match: 5. The CDR3 DNA follows: TGCGCCAGCAGCCAAGTTGTAGGACAGGGGGACTATGGCTACACCTTC. Translating it yields CASSQVVGQGDYGYTF.

V usage is TRBV6-5 and J usage is TRBJ2-7; the match to TRBD1 covers 7 bases. This CDR3 comprises 15 residues. Trimming took 6 bases from V and 2 from J; bases not matched to a gene: 10. CDR1 is MNHEY, CDR2 SVGAGI, per germline. In nucleotides, the CDR3 is TGTGCCAGCAGATACAGGGGTAGCAGCACCTACGAGCAGTACTTC. Translation: CASRYRGSSTYEQYF.

The rearrangement links TRBV29-1 to TRBJ2-7, with 8 bases aligning to TRBD1. The CDR3 consists of 14 residues. V gave up 7 bases and J gave up 2 bases; unmatched junction bases: 10. Germline CDR1 is SQVTM and CDR2 is ANQGSEA. CDR3 coding DNA: TGCAGCGCCGTACCAACGACAGGGGCCTACGAGCAGTACTTC. It specifies CSAVPTTGAYEQYF.

The chain is built from TRBV5-1 and TRBJ2-7; D may be TRBD1 (5 bases). Germline CDR1 SGHRS, CDR2 YFSETQ. The CDR3 length is 15 residues. V gave up 2 bases and J gave up 2 bases, with 14 bases separating them. The CDR3 region has the DNA TGCGCCAGCAGCTTCTCCTCAGACAGTACCTACGAGCAGTACTTC. Its translation is CASSFSSDSTYEQYF.

J is TRBJ1-5 and V is TRBV6-6; tentatively, D is TRBD1 (6 bases). V shed 5 bases and J shed 3 bases, with 20 bases lying between them. The germline V gene encodes CDR1 MNHNY and CDR2 SVGAGI (reference sequence). This CDR3 has 17 amino acids. The CDR3 DNA is TGTGCCAGCAGTCTCAGGGGCAATGAGGGGAACAATCAGCCCCAGCATTTT. Its translation: CASSLRGNEGNNQPQHF.

This CDR3 reads CASSRPASGGGYTF. The CDR3 nucleotides read TGTGCCAGCAGCCGCCCAGCCTCCGGGGGGGGCTACACCTTC. The V and J genes are TRBV5-6 and TRBJ1-2, with D perhaps matching TRBD1 (5 bases). The germline V gene has CDR1 SGHDT and CDR2 YYEEEE. The CDR3 length is 14 residues. Trimming took 4 bases from V and 8 from J, leaving 18 bases between them.

This chain joins TRBV19 and TRBJ1-6, with 9 nucleotides matching TRBD1. The V and J ends lost 6 bases and 0 bases, in that order; junction bases with no gene match: 6. The CDR3 length is 17 residues. The germline gives CDR1 LNHDA, CDR2 SQIVND (reference sequence). CDR3 bases: TGTGCCAGTAGCCGGGACAGGGCCAGCTCCTATAATTCACCCCTCCACTTT. Encoded protein: CASSRDRASSYNSPLHF.

The CDR3 nucleotides read TGTGCCAGCAGTTACAGCCCTGGTTACGGGGAGGAGTACTTC. Its translation is CASSYSPGYGEEYF. The rearrangement joins TRBV6-6 to TRBJ2-7; D is perhaps TRBD2 (6 bases). Looked up from germline, CDR1 is MNHNY and CDR2 is SVGAGI (reference sequence). The germline V and J ends were trimmed by 2 bases and 11 bases, with 19 bases remaining between them. The CDR3 spans 14 residues.

As concerns this clone: The junction differs from germline at one of its ends, possibly a read error. In nucleotides, the CDR3 is TGTGCCAGCAGCTTCGGACAGGCCATCTCCTTC. This encodes CASSFGQAISF. The rearrangement uses TRBV5-6 and TRBJ1-2; 7 bases are a match to TRBD1. The germline CDR1 and CDR2 sequences are SGHDT and YYEEEE. The CDR3 length is 11 residues.

The chain couples TRBV11-2 to TRBJ1-2; D gene ambiguous. V lost 5 bases and J 2 bases, leaving 9 bases between the germline ends. The CDR3 consists of 13 residues. Germline V gene lookup returns CDR1 SGHAT and CDR2 FQNNGV. CDR3 nucleotide sequence: TGTGCCAGCAGCCCGCAGGAAAACTATGGCTACACCTTC. Its translation is CASSPQENYGYTF.